The 2 T cell receptor beta chains listed next were all sequenced from one sample in a study of human T cells and chemical hapten exposure. TCRdb analysed the RACE reads with MiXCR anew, one entry per CDR3 protein. The table records tens of thousands of distinct CDR3 sequences, roughly 12% of them present only once. Time point in this sample: pre-sensitization, week 0. This sample's treatment: therapeutic diphenylcyclopropenone sensitization with weekly scalp DPC. Unfractionated whole blood was the source from which total RNA was extracted. Sequenced here: whole blood, sampled in connection with sensitization to the hapten diphenylcyclopropenone (DPC). All receptors come from a woman between 35 and 50 years old with alopecia areata. Some clones in this sample may be carry-over from other donors' samples.

This clonotype was recorded a few times. The chain combines TRBV19 with TRBJ1-1; unclear D gene. V was clipped by 4 bases and J by 4 bases, with 10 bases between them. This CDR3 spans 13 amino acids. CDR1 and CDR2 (germline): LNHDA, SQIVND (reference sequence). The CDR3 nucleotides read TGTGCCAGTAGTACCCGTGGAAGCACTGAAGCTTTCTTT. It codes for CASSTRGSTEAFF. Looking up the rest from reference TRBV19 and TRBJ1-1 gives the full variable domain: DGGITQSPKYLFRKEGQNVTLSCEQNLNHDAMYWYRQDPGQGLRLIYYSQIVNDFQKGDIAEGYSVSREKKESFPLTVTSAQKNPTAFYLCASSTRGSTEAFFGQGTRLTVV.

Ten or more counts support this clonotype. This chain uses TRBV7-9 with TRBJ2-3; TRBD2 agrees at 7 bases. This CDR3 is built from 17 residues. V was pared by 5 bases and J by 4 bases, with 15 bases of the junction left unmatched. Germline V gene lookup returns CDR1 SEHNR and CDR2 FQNEAQ (reference sequence). CDR3: CASSRTAAAGRADTQYF. DNA for the CDR3: TGTGCCAGCAGCCGGACGGCGGCGGCAGGGAGGGCAGATACGCAGTATTTT.